What follows are 18 T cell receptor beta chains derived from one specimen sequenced in a study of blood T cells in healthy people across ages. Then a second PCR, running about 6 to 12 cycles, was carried out with a sample-barcoded 5' primer and a J-beta primer mix. From the 5' RACE reads, TCRdb called clonotypes with MiXCR, one entry per CDR3 protein. In the table there are approximately 800,000 distinct CDR3 sequences, about 55% of which are singletons. The sample was blood. The receptors were gathered from a man aged 80 or over in good health.

This clonotype has more than one count but fewer than ten. The chain carries TRBV28 and TRBJ2-1, with TRBD1 matching over 7 bases. The length of the CDR3 is 17 residues. V lost 7 bases, J lost 3 bases, and 15 bases stayed unmatched. Germline V gene sequence: CDR1 MDHEN, CDR2 SYDVKM. The CDR3 loop is CASKPNDWGQLYNEQFF. The CDR3 DNA sequence: TGTGCCAGCAAACCCAACGATTGGGGACAGCTCTACAATGAGCAGTTCTTC. Full variable domain (remainder filled in from reference TRBV28 and TRBJ2-1): DVKVTQSSRYLVKRTGEKVFLECVQDMDHENMFWYRQDPGLGLRLIYFSYDVKMKEKGDIPEGYSVSREKKERFSLILESASTNQTSMYLCASKPNDWGQLYNEQFFGPGTRLTVL.

This clonotype has only a few counts. The chain combines TRBV2 with TRBJ2-1; D is undetermined. The CDR3 totals 16 residues. Germline V gene data show CDR1 as SNHLY and CDR2 as FYNNEI. V shed 0 bases and J shed 10 bases, with 19 bases lying between them. CDR3 amino acids: CASSEALLWVLKEQFF. The CDR3 bases are TGTGCCAGCAGTGAAGCGCTTCTATGGGTCCTAAAGGAGCAGTTCTTC. Variable domain in full (rest from reference TRBV2 and TRBJ2-1): EPEVTQTPSHQVTQMGQEVILRCVPISNHLYFYWYRQILGQKVEFLVSFYNNEISEKSEIFDDQFSVERPDGSNFTLKIRSTKLEDSAMYFCASSEALLWVLKEQFFGPGTRLTVL.

This clonotype was detected only a few times. The chain couples TRBV5-1 to TRBJ1-2; TRBD1 aligns across 9 bases. Germline V gene sequence: CDR1 SGHRS, CDR2 YFSETQ. Germline trimming cut 4 bases from V and 8 bases from J; bases unmatched to any gene: 9. The CDR3 is 14 amino acids. CDR3 in amino acids: CASSIGQGTSGYTF. The CDR3 coding sequence is TGCGCCAGCAGCATCGGACAGGGGACTTCGGGCTACACCTTC.

Regarding this clonotype: A read error is possible here, since a much larger clone lies one base away. The chain combines TRBV7-9 with TRBJ2-3; D not resolved. This CDR3 comprises 12 residues. CDR1 is SEHNR and CDR2 is FQNEAQ in the germline V gene (reference sequence). CDR3 coding DNA: TGTGCCAGCAGCTTAAACACAGATACGCGGTATTTT. Amino acid sequence: CASSLNTDTRYF.

The chain uses TRBV20-1 and TRBJ2-1; TRBD2 agrees at 8 bases. The CDR3 covers 14 residues. Losses at the gene ends were 7 bases for V and 4 bases for J; bases not matched to a gene: 9. The germline CDR1 and CDR2 sequences are DFQATT and SNEGSKA (reference sequence). The CDR3 loop reads CSVLAGSFYNEQFF. The CDR3 nucleotides read TGCAGTGTTTTAGCGGGATCCTTTTACAATGAGCAGTTCTTC.

This clonotype was seen only a few times. V gene TRBV25-1 combines with J gene TRBJ1-1; D gene unclear. Germline CDR1 reads MGHDK; CDR2 reads SYGVNS. The CDR3 covers 14 residues. The ends were cut back, 4 bases at V and 4 bases at J, with 13 bases in the middle. DNA for the CDR3: TGTGCCAGCAGTGCCCAGGCCCTGGGCACTGAAGCTTTCTTT. Its protein is CASSAQALGTEAFF.

In its sample, this clonotype was seen once. The chain joins TRBV18 to TRBJ2-7, with D possibly TRBD1 on 5 matching bases. Germline assignment: CDR1 KGHSH and CDR2 LQKENI. V shed 5 bases and J shed 4 bases, with 15 bases lying between them. This CDR3 is 14 amino acids long. The CDR3 DNA reads as TGTGCCAGCTCAAATCTGGCTGGGGCGTACGAGCAGTACTTC. The encoded protein is CASSNLAGAYEQYF.

V and J are TRBV28 and TRBJ2-4; 8 nucleotides agree with TRBD1. Germline CDR1 is MDHEN and CDR2 is SYDVKM. This CDR3 is 14 amino acids long. The V and J ends lost 6 bases and 3 bases, in that order; junction bases with no gene match: 4. The CDR3, as DNA: TGTGCCAGCAGGTCTGACAGGGGCAAAAACATTCAGTACTTC. Translation gives CASRSDRGKNIQYF.

The J gene is TRBJ2-3, the V gene TRBV11-2; 8 bases are a match to TRBD1. After removal of 0 bases from V and 14 bases from J, the junction contained 16 bases not matched to a gene. CDR3 length: 16 residues. Looked up from germline, CDR1 is SGHAT and CDR2 is FQNNGV. The CDR3 DNA sequence: TGTGCCAGCAGCTTAGAGAGACAGGGGAGGCACAGATACGCGTATTTT. This gives the protein CASSLERQGRHRYAYF.

V is TRBV7-9 and J is TRBJ2-7; weak D call: TRBD2 (6 bases). This CDR3 has 13 residues. Trimming pared 8 bases from V and 3 bases from J, leaving 14 bases between. CDR1 is SEHNR, CDR2 FQNEAQ, per germline (reference sequence). The CDR3 spells CASGGGIIYEQYF. CDR3 coding DNA: TGTGCCAGCGGAGGCGGGATCATCTACGAGCAGTACTTC.

V usage is TRBV27 and J usage is TRBJ2-5; 8 bases agree with TRBD1. The CDR3 is 14 residues long. The ends lost 5 bases at V and 11 bases at J; junction bases unmatched: 13. Germline V gene lookup returns CDR1 MNHEY and CDR2 SMNVEV (reference sequence). CDR3 loop: CASSPDRDRREQYF. The CDR3 DNA follows: TGTGCCAGCAGTCCGGACAGGGACCGTCGAGAGCAGTACTTC.

The chain employs TRBV7-2 and TRBJ1-2, with a possible D match to TRBD1 (6 bases). The CDR3 extends over 15 amino acids. Per the germline V gene, CDR1 is SGHTA and CDR2 is FQGNSA. V lost 3 bases and J 2 bases, leaving 13 bases between the germline ends. The CDR3 DNA sequence: TGTGCCAGCAGCTTGGTTGGGGGGCTGAACTATGGCTACACCTTC. This encodes CASSLVGGLNYGYTF.

CDR3 in amino acids: CASSPLQGFMDEQYF. The CDR3 DNA reads as TGTGCCAGCTCACCTCTACAGGGTTTTATGGACGAGCAGTACTTC. The chain couples TRBV18 to TRBJ2-7, with a tentative D call TRBD1 (6 bases). There are 15 residues in the CDR3. Germline V gives CDR1 KGHSH, CDR2 LQKENI. The V gene lost 3 bases and the J gene lost 5 bases, with 17 bases spanning the gap.

This clonotype showed up just a few times. The chain is built from TRBV2 and TRBJ2-7; 8 nucleotides align to TRBD1. CDR3 size: 15 residues. Germline values: CDR1 SNHLY, CDR2 FYNNEI. With V trimmed by 5 bases and J by 1 base, 7 bases remained unmatched. The CDR3 loop is CASSPLNRGSYEQYF. The DNA of the CDR3 is TGTGCCAGCAGTCCCTTAAACAGGGGGTCCTACGAGCAGTACTTC. Based on the CDR3 plus reference TRBV2 and TRBJ2-7, the full variable domain is EPEVTQTPSHQVTQMGQEVILRCVPISNHLYFYWYRQILGQKVEFLVSFYNNEISEKSEIFDDQFSVERPDGSNFTLKIRSTKLEDSAMYFCASSPLNRGSYEQYFGPGTRLTVT.

About this clonotype itself: With a much larger clone just one base away, this may be a read error. The chain has TRBV5-1 and TRBJ2-3; unclear D gene. Trimming cost V 4 bases and J 6 bases, with 6 bases left between them. This CDR3 spans 11 amino acids. Per germline, CDR1 SGHRS and CDR2 YFSETQ. The CDR3 DNA follows: TGCGCCAGCAGCGACTTTGATACGCAGTATTTT. It codes for CASSDFDTQYF.

The chain carries TRBV20-1 and TRBJ2-1; 12 bases fit TRBD2. The CDR3 runs 15 residues. V lost 5 bases and J lost 8; bases outside the gene matches: 10. Germline V lookup: CDR1 DFQATT, CDR2 SNEGSKA (reference sequence). The CDR3 protein is CSAPRTSGNVDEQFF. The CDR3 DNA is TGCAGTGCTCCTCGGACTAGCGGGAACGTCGATGAGCAGTTCTTC.

This rearrangement joins TRBV5-1 to TRBJ1-2; TRBD1 aligns across 8 bases. The CDR3 covers 15 residues. Germline assignment: CDR1 SGHRS and CDR2 YFSETQ. The V and J ends lost 5 bases and 8 bases, in that order; junction bases with no gene match: 14. The CDR3 loop reads CASRRAQGGLEGYTF. The CDR3 DNA sequence: TGCGCCAGCAGACGTGCACAGGGGGGCCTGGAGGGCTACACCTTC.

The chain uses TRBV4-1 and TRBJ2-1, with 15 positions matching TRBD2. The CDR3 length is 16 residues. CDR1 and CDR2 from the germline V gene are MGHRA and YSYEKL. Trimming removed 4 bases from V and 7 bases from J; junction bases left unmatched: 5. CDR3 residues: CASSPGTSGRLNEQFF. CDR3 nucleotides: TGCGCCAGCAGCCCTGGGACTAGCGGGAGGCTTAATGAGCAGTTCTTC.